Listed here are 29 T cell receptor beta chains from one sample, sequenced in a study of sequential checkpoint blockade in melanoma. Produced via immunoSEQ multiplex PCR; TCRdb's table is partial and in-frame only. The data hold some 4,900 clones, with roughly 33% observed a single time. The treatment was: randomized to nivolumab then ipilimumab (arm A) or the reverse (arm B). Specimen: tumor tissue (inferred from file names), collected from a patient given nivolumab and ipilimumab in sequence. The receptors shown here come from a human donor with melanoma.

This clone was observed a few times. The chain employs TRBV19 and TRBJ1-1; D may be TRBD1 (6 bases). Looked up from germline, CDR1 is LNHDA and CDR2 is SQIVND (reference sequence). The CDR3 covers 14 residues. Trimming took off 3 bases at V and 0 bases at J, with 8 bases between the two ends. CDR3 DNA sequence: TGTGCCAGTAGTATGGGACATATGAACACTGAAGCTTTCTTT. It is translated as CASSMGHMNTEAFF.

The chain has TRBV15 and TRBJ2-7; 9 bases fit TRBD1. Germline assignment: CDR1 LNHNV and CDR2 YYDKDF (reference sequence). The trim removed 1 base at V and 5 bases at J, leaving 3 bases unmatched. The CDR3 totals 14 residues. Written as DNA, the CDR3 is TGTGCCACCAGCAGAGGGGACAGGGTACACGAGCAGTACTTC. Amino acids: CATSRGDRVHEQYF.

The genes are TRBV7-1 and TRBJ2-7; D is unresolved. TRBV7-1 is classed as an ORF, of uncertain function. This CDR3 spans 13 amino acids. Trimming left V 6 bases short and J 1 base short, with 10 bases between. CDR3 loop: CASRYLTSYEQYF. The CDR3 nucleotides are TGTGCCAGCAGATACCTCACTTCCTACGAGCAGTACTTC.

The chain carries TRBV5-1 and TRBJ2-2; 7 bases agree with TRBD1. Germline V gene sequence: CDR1 SGHRS, CDR2 YFSETQ. The trim removed 4 bases at V and 6 bases at J, leaving 15 bases unmatched. The CDR3 loop spans 17 amino acids. The CDR3 nucleotides read TGCGCCAGCAGCCCAACCTTCCGGGACAGCTTCCCCGGGGAGCTGTTTTTT. Translation: CASSPTFRDSFPGELFF.

In this sample, this clone turned up a few times. The V and J genes are TRBV11-3 and TRBJ1-1; D uncertain. Germline CDR1 SGHNT, CDR2 YENEEA. CDR3 size: 15 residues. V was trimmed by 0 bases and J by 0 bases, leaving 8 bases between them. The CDR3 DNA reads as TGTGCCAGCAGCTTAGATCTTGCAGTGAACACTGAAGCTTTCTTT. Protein sequence: CASSLDLAVNTEAFF.

The J gene is TRBJ2-1, the V gene TRBV12-5; the match to TRBD2 covers 11 bases. The CDR3 length is 16 residues. The germline CDR1 and CDR2 sequences are LGHNT and FRNRAP. V dropped 4 bases and J dropped 4; count of bases not matched to a gene: 6. CDR3 in amino acids: CASGSSGTSGYNEQFF. The CDR3 region has the DNA TGTGCTAGTGGTTCCTCCGGGACTAGCGGTTACAATGAGCAGTTCTTC.

V gene TRBV6-8 combines with J gene TRBJ2-7; D might be TRBD2 (7 bases). Trimming removed 5 bases at V and 9 bases at J, with 29 bases between. Germline V gives CDR1 MNHGY, CDR2 SAAAGT. The CDR3 has 17 residues. The CDR3 region is CASSETRGGGEYGGQYF. CDR3 sequence (DNA): TGTGCCAGCAGTGAGACACGGGGAGGGGGAGAATACGGCGGGCAGTACTTC.

The CDR3 DNA follows: TGTGCCAGCAGGCCAGGACAGAATAATGGCTACACCTTC. It encodes CASRPGQNNGYTF. The chain carries TRBV6-8 and TRBJ1-2, with D tentatively TRBD1 (6 bases). The CDR3 sequence is 13 residues long. V was clipped by 6 bases and J by 6 bases, with 14 bases between them. The V gene's germline CDR1 is MNHGY and CDR2 SAAAGT.

The V gene is TRBV28, the J gene TRBJ1-1; no clear D. CDR3 length equals 12 residues. V lost 11 bases to trimming and J lost 1 base, with 11 bases between them. Per the germline V gene, CDR1 is MDHEN and CDR2 is SYDVKM. CDR3 region: CAAGRPNTEAFF. The CDR3 coding sequence is TGTGCCGCCGGGCGGCCGAACACTGAAGCTTTCTTT.

This clone is labeled as medium-sized (0.01 to 0.1%). The chain uses TRBV6-8 and TRBJ2-1; D is undetermined. The CDR3 extends over 16 amino acids. Germline-derived CDR1 and CDR2 are MNHGY and SAAAGT. V shed 2 bases and J shed 2 bases, with 13 bases lying between them. Here the CDR3 reads CASSYQNLATYNEQFF. The DNA for the CDR3 is TGTGCCAGCAGTTACCAGAACTTAGCTACCTACAATGAGCAGTTCTTC.

The table lists this clone with a count of one. The rearrangement joins TRBV2 to TRBJ1-5, with D tentatively TRBD1 (5 bases). In germline, CDR1 is SNHLY, CDR2 FYNNEI. Trimming took off 2 bases at V and 0 bases at J, with 8 bases between the two ends. CDR3 length equals 15 residues. The CDR3 here is CASSEQGASNQPQHF. CDR3 nucleotides: TGTGCCAGCAGTGAACAAGGGGCTAGCAATCAGCCCCAGCATTTT.

The CDR3 sequence: CASSLGYRVGEQYF. Here the CDR3 DNA reads TGTGCCAGTAGCCTGGGATACAGGGTCGGCGAGCAGTACTTC. The V call is TRBV19, the J call TRBJ2-7, with D perhaps matching TRBD1 (6 bases). V shed 6 bases and J shed 6 bases, with 18 bases lying between them. The CDR3 consists of 14 residues. In germline, CDR1 is LNHDA, CDR2 SQIVND (reference sequence).

This clone has just a few counts. The gene calls are TRBV29-1 and TRBJ2-3; 7 bases line up with TRBD2. Germline lookup yields CDR1 SQVTM and CDR2 ANQGSEA. The CDR3 covers 15 residues. The junction had 8 bases not matched to a gene; V was cut back by 5 bases and J by 0 bases. The CDR3 nucleotides read TGCAGCGTTCCAGGGAGGGCCAGAAGCACAGATACGCAGTATTTT. Residues: CSVPGRARSTDTQYF.

The chain recombines TRBV10-2 with TRBJ2-5; TRBD2 matches at 12 bases. J was trimmed by 4 bases and V by 6 bases; bases with no gene match: 3. Germline V gene data show CDR1 as WSHSY and CDR2 as SAAADI. This CDR3 spans 14 amino acids. In DNA, the CDR3 is TGCGCCAGCAGGGAACTAGCGGGAGGAGAGACCCAGTACTTC. This translates into CASRELAGGETQYF.

The chain combines TRBV10-2 with TRBJ2-1; D gene unclear. Trimming shortened V by 0 bases and J by 8 bases, and 11 bases separated the two germline ends. The CDR3 contains 14 residues. Germline V CDR1 and CDR2: WSHSY, SAAADI. CDR3 loop: CASSESTGRDEQFF. The CDR3 coding sequence is TGCGCCAGCAGTGAGTCGACCGGGCGCGATGAGCAGTTCTTC.

This clone came up a few times. This chain connects TRBV7-6 to TRBJ1-1; weak D call: TRBD1 (6 bases). This CDR3 is built from 14 residues. Germline V gene sequence: CDR1 SGHVS, CDR2 FNYEAQ. Trimming removed 3 bases at V and 4 bases at J, with 12 bases between. CDR3 in amino acids: CASSLGGWVTEAFF. CDR3 sequence (DNA): TGTGCCAGCAGCTTGGGGGGCTGGGTCACTGAAGCTTTCTTT.

The V and J genes are TRBV5-1 and TRBJ2-2, with 7 bases matching TRBD1. This CDR3 is built from 16 residues. Trimming took 8 bases from V and 1 from J; bases not matched to a gene: 11. The germline gives CDR1 SGHRS, CDR2 YFSETQ. The CDR3 reads CARGQAPYLNTGELFF. CDR3 in DNA: TGCGCCAGAGGACAGGCCCCGTACTTGAACACCGGGGAGCTGTTTTTT.

V usage is TRBV19 and J usage is TRBJ1-1; D ambiguous. CDR1 is LNHDA and CDR2 is SQIVND in the germline V gene (reference sequence). The length of the CDR3 is 14 residues. The ends were cut back, 6 bases at V and 4 bases at J, with 15 bases in the middle. The CDR3 loop reads CASSPRLSLTEAFF. As DNA, the CDR3 is TGTGCCAGTAGCCCGAGGCTAAGTCTCACTGAAGCTTTCTTT.

V usage is TRBV7-6 and J usage is TRBJ2-3; D is perhaps TRBD2 (6 bases). The CDR3 spans 17 residues. Per germline, CDR1 SGHVS and CDR2 FNYEAQ. Trimming removed 4 bases at V and 0 bases at J, with 17 bases between. CDR3 bases: TGTGCCAGCAGCTCCCGGGACCCAGGGAGGAGCACAGATACGCAGTATTTT. It translates to CASSSRDPGRSTDTQYF.

The gene calls are TRBV12-5 and TRBJ2-1, with TRBD2 matching over 7 bases. The CDR3 is 15 residues long. Germline CDR1 is LGHNT and CDR2 is FRNRAP. The CDR3 is CASTEGRGRYNEQFF. In nucleotides, the CDR3 is TGTGCCAGCACCGAAGGGAGGGGTAGATACAATGAGCAGTTCTTC.

This clone showed up just a few times. The chain uses TRBV28 and TRBJ1-1; D remains unclear. Germline CDR1 is MDHEN and CDR2 is SYDVKM. There are 15 residues in the CDR3. Trimming took 3 bases from V and 1 from J, leaving 12 bases between them. CDR3 residues: CASSFEGLGNTEAFF. CDR3 in DNA: TGTGCCAGCAGTTTCGAAGGTTTGGGGAACACTGAAGCTTTCTTT. The whole variable domain, remainder taken from reference TRBV28 and TRBJ1-1, is DVKVTQSSRYLVKRTGEKVFLECVQDMDHENMFWYRQDPGLGLRLIYFSYDVKMKEKGDIPEGYSVSREKKERFSLILESASTNQTSMYLCASSFEGLGNTEAFFGQGTRLTVV.

This clone was seen only once. This sequence joins TRBV5-1 and TRBJ2-7, with 8 bases fitting TRBD2. Germline V gene lookup returns CDR1 SGHRS and CDR2 YFSETQ. With V trimmed by 0 bases and J by 5 bases, 13 bases remained unmatched. CDR3 size: 17 residues. The CDR3 loop reads CASSLENSGTPTNEQYF. Written as DNA, the CDR3 is TGCGCCAGCAGCTTGGAGAATAGCGGGACCCCTACTAACGAGCAGTACTTC.

This rearrangement joins TRBV30 to TRBJ1-4; TRBD1 might be the D (5 bases). Per germline, CDR1 GTSNPN and CDR2 SVGIG (reference sequence). Trimming took 2 bases from V and 10 from J, leaving 20 bases between them. This CDR3 spans 15 amino acids. CDR3 sequence reads: CAWSLTGAIRGKLFF. In DNA, the CDR3 is TGTGCCTGGAGTTTAACCGGGGCGATCCGGGGAAAACTGTTTTTT.

This clone was counted only a few times. V gene TRBV11-3 combines with J gene TRBJ1-1; D remains ambiguous. The CDR3 contains 14 residues. Germline CDR1 reads SGHNT; CDR2 reads YENEEA. Trimming stripped 3 bases from V and 1 base from J, with 9 bases between. CDR3 bases: TGTGCCAGCAGCTTTCCTCGGCAGAACACTGAAGCTTTCTTT. Translation: CASSFPRQNTEAFF.

The chain joins TRBV28 to TRBJ2-7, with D perhaps matching TRBD2 (6 bases). This CDR3 contains 13 residues. Germline values: CDR1 MDHEN, CDR2 SYDVKM. The V and J ends lost 5 bases and 11 bases respectively, with 19 bases between them. CDR3 in amino acids: CASSTIRGRGKYF. The CDR3 region has the DNA TGTGCCAGCAGTACGATACGGGGCCGCGGGAAGTACTTC.

In DNA form, the CDR3 reads TGTGCCAGCAGGCCTAGCGGTCAAACTTCCCCCGAGCAGTACTTC. Protein: CASRPSGQTSPEQYF. This chain joins TRBV11-3 and TRBJ2-7; 7 nucleotides line up with TRBD2. V trimming: 6 bases; J trimming: 6 bases; junction bases outside the gene matches: 14. The CDR3 spans 15 residues. The germline V gene encodes CDR1 SGHNT and CDR2 YENEEA.

Of note for this clone: At one end the junction does not follow the germline gene, possibly because of a read error. The chain links TRBV28 to TRBJ1-1, with a tentative D call TRBD1 (6 bases). From germline, CDR1 is MDHEN and CDR2 SYDVKM. This CDR3 comprises 14 residues. This CDR3 reads CASSLTGPNAEAFF. CDR3 nucleotide sequence: TGTGCCAGCAGTTTGACAGGTCCGAACGCTGAAGCTTTCTTT.

This clone was recorded a few times. The chain combines TRBV9 with TRBJ2-3; D call uncertain. Germline V gene sequence: CDR1 SGDLS, CDR2 YYNGEE. V was pared by 4 bases and J by 1 base, with 13 bases between. CDR3 size: 15 residues. In DNA, the CDR3 is TGTGCCAGCAGCCCCTCTCACGGACGCACAGATACGCAGTATTTT. It yields the protein CASSPSHGRTDTQYF.

V is TRBV19 and J is TRBJ1-2; tentative D call: TRBD1 (5 bases). The length of the CDR3 is 13 residues. Germline V lookup: CDR1 LNHDA, CDR2 SQIVND (reference sequence). The germline V and J ends were trimmed by 7 bases and 8 bases, with 17 bases remaining between them. CDR3 DNA: TGTGCCAGTACCCCTAAGGGGTTTGGGGGCTACACCTTC. Its translation is CASTPKGFGGYTF.